The 4 T cell receptor beta chains presented below share a single source sample, sequenced in a study of T cell responses to AZD1222 COVID-19 vaccine. The repertoire was sequenced with immunoSEQ multiplex PCR; TCRdb's copy has only in-frame clones and lacks some. The table includes roughly 170,000 clones, around nine tenths detected once. The sequencing used peripheral blood, collected on day 0 of AZD1222 vaccination. All receptors come from an adult in good health.

This clone appeared once. The chain uses TRBV28 and TRBJ2-5, with 8 bases that match TRBD1. The junction had 4 bases not matched to a gene; V was cut back by 4 bases and J by 3 bases. Germline values: CDR1 MDHEN, CDR2 SYDVKM. CDR3 size: 14 residues. The CDR3, as DNA: TGTGCCAGCAGTTCGACAGGGGAGAAAGAGACCCAGTACTTC. Protein: CASSSTGEKETQYF. Complete variable domain (other parts from reference TRBV28 and TRBJ2-5): DVKVTQSSRYLVKRTGEKVFLECVQDMDHENMFWYRQDPGLGLRLIYFSYDVKMKEKGDIPEGYSVSREKKERFSLILESASTNQTSMYLCASSSTGEKETQYFGPGTRLLVL.

The rearrangement joins TRBV6-5 to TRBJ1-2; a weak D match, TRBD1 (5 bases). This CDR3 comprises 12 residues. Germline-derived CDR1 and CDR2 are MNHEY and SVGAGI. The V end lost 7 bases, the J end lost 2 bases, and 8 bases lay between the germline ends. The CDR3 nucleotides are TGTGCCAGCATGGGGGGAAACTATGGCTACACCTTC. Translated: CASMGGNYGYTF.

The chain uses TRBV10-2 and TRBJ2-1; 9 positions agree with TRBD1. CDR1 WSHSY and CDR2 SAAADI come from the germline V gene. This CDR3 contains 15 residues. V was clipped by 6 bases and J by 8 bases; unmatched bases: 11. For the CDR3, the DNA is TGCGCCAGCAGACCTCCCGGGACAGGGTTCGATGAGCAGTTCTTC. Protein: CASRPPGTGFDEQFF.

The chain links TRBV9 to TRBJ2-1; 13 bases match TRBD2. The CDR3 extends over 18 amino acids. V gave up 0 bases and J gave up 0 bases; unmatched junction bases: 3. Germline assignment: CDR1 SGDLS and CDR2 YYNGEE. CDR3: CASSVARTSGSSYNEQFF. The CDR3 nucleotides are TGTGCCAGCAGCGTAGCTCGGACTAGCGGGAGCTCCTACAATGAGCAGTTCTTC.